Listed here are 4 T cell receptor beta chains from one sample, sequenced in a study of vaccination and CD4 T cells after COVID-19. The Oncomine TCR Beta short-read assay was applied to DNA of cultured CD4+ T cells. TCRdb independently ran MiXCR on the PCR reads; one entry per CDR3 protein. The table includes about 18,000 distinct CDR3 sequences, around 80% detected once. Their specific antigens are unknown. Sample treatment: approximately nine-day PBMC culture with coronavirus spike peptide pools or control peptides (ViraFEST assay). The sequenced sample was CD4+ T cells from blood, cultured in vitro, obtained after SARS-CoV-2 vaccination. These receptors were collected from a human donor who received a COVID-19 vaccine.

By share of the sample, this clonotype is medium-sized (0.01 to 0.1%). The CDR3 sequence: CASRGRPGGAFF. In DNA, the CDR3 is TGTGCCAGCAGAGGAAGACCGGGGGGAGCTTTCTTT. The chain joins TRBV27 to TRBJ1-1; possible D gene TRBD1, 5 bases. Germline V CDR1 and CDR2: MNHEY, SMNVEV (reference sequence). The V and J ends lost 6 bases and 10 bases respectively, with 15 bases between them. The CDR3 contains 12 residues.

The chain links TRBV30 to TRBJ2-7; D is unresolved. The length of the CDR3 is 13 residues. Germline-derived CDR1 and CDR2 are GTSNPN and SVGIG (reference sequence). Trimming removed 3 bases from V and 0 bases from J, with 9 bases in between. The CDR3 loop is CAWRGDFSYEQYF. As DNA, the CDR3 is TGTGCCTGGAGAGGAGACTTCTCCTACGAGCAGTACTTC.

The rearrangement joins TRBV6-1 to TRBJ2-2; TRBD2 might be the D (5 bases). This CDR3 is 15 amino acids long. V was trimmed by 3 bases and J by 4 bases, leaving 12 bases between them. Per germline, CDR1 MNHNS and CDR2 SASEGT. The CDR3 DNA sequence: TGTGCCAGCAGTGATAGTACCACTAGCACCGGGGAGCTGTTTTTT. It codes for CASSDSTTSTGELFF.

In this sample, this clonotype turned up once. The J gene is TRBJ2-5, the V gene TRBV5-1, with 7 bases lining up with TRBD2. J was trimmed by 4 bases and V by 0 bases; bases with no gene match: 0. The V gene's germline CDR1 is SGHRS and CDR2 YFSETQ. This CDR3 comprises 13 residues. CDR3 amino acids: CASSLGEGETQYF. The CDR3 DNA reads TGCGCCAGCAGCTTGGGGGAGGGAGAGACCCAGTACTTC.